This T cell receptor (beta chain) was obtained from a study of shared clonotypes between healthy human individuals. Study-level background: A couple of women and a few men aged 18 to 49 served as donors. Study-level findings and limits: On the whole, naive subsets had larger estimated richness than memory subsets had.

Germline CDR1 is SQVTM and CDR2 is ANQGSEA. The CDR3 has 13 residues. Trimming removed 5 bases from V and 0 bases from J; junction bases left unmatched: 4. Concerning this clone: Its matching antigen is unknown.

Using immunoSEQ multiplex PCR, the repertoire was profiled, and TCRdb retains in-frame clones only, with some absent. The sample has roughly 1,500,000 clones, under 99% seen once; the top ten hold 0.4% to 0.55%. The TCR was taken from a man in his thirties or forties in good health. The chain links TRBV29-1 to TRBJ2-7; TRBD1 aligns across 7 bases. Sequencing input: naive CD4+ T cells sorted from blood. Subset specified: CD45RA+ positively selected. CDR3 DNA: TGCAGCGTTAGGACAGGACGCTCCTACGAGCAGTACTTC. Protein: CSVRTGRSYEQYF.